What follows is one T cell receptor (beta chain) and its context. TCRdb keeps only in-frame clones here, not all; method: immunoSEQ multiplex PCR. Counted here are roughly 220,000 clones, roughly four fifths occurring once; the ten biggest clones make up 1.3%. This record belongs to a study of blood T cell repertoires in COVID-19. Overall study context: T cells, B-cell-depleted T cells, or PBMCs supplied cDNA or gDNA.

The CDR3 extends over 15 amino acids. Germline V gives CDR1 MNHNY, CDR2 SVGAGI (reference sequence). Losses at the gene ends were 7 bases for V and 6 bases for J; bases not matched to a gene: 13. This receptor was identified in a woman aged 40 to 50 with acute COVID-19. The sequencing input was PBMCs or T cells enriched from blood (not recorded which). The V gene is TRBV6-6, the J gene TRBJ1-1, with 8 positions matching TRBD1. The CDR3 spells CASTSGGQAQSEAFF. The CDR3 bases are TGTGCCAGCACCTCCGGGGGACAGGCCCAATCTGAAGCTTTCTTT.